What follows is one T cell receptor (beta chain) and its context. These data come from a study of T cell changes during pregnancy in multiple sclerosis. Here immunoSEQ multiplex PCR was the method, and the copy in TCRdb shows in-frame clones only, minus some. In the table there are 60,000 to 85,000 clones, approximately 92% of which are singletons. Germline V gives CDR1 LNHDA, CDR2 SQIVND (reference sequence). The V end lost 8 bases, the J end lost 3 bases, and 16 bases lay between the germline ends. The CDR3 totals 14 residues. The V and J genes are TRBV19 and TRBJ1-2; TRBD1 is a possible D gene (5 bases). This receptor was identified in a female donor with multiple sclerosis, enrolled in a pregnancy study. The sequencing used peripheral blood, collected in the first trimester of pregnancy. The CDR3 nucleotides read TGTGCCAGTCTGGGGGGGGAGCGTTACTATGGCTACACCTTC. This gives the protein CASLGGERYYGYTF. Using reference TRBV19 and TRBJ1-2 for the parts outside the CDR3, the full variable domain is DGGITQSPKYLFRKEGQNVTLSCEQNLNHDAMYWYRQDPGQGLRLIYYSQIVNDFQKGDIAEGYSVSREKKESFPLTVTSAQKNPTAFYLCASLGGERYYGYTFGSGTRLTVV.